The 24 T cell receptor beta chains given below trace back to one sample, sequenced in a study of T cells in Graves' hyperthyroidism and ophthalmopathy. What was amplified from RNA transcripts were TCR beta CDR3 regions. Primed by the HTBI set, a first-round RT-PCR was run on the TCR CDR3. TCRdb re-called the multiplex PCR reads with MiXCR, one entry per CDR3 protein. The sample shows under 450,000 distinct CDR3 sequences, approximately 13% of them seen only once. The source material was blood. These TCRs come from a man aged 25 to 45 with Graves' hyperthyroidism that later progressed to Graves' ophthalmopathy.

This clonotype was seen only a few times. This rearrangement joins TRBV30 to TRBJ2-6; 7 bases match TRBD2. CDR3 length equals 15 residues. The ends lost 5 bases at V and 2 bases at J; junction bases unmatched: 6. The germline gives CDR1 GTSNPN, CDR2 SVGIG (reference sequence). As DNA, the CDR3 is TGTGCCTGGGGAAAGGGAGGGACTGGGGCCAACGTCCTGACTTTC. Residues: CAWGKGGTGANVLTF. Variable domain in full (rest from reference TRBV30 and TRBJ2-6): SQTIHQWPATLVQPVGSPLSLECTVEGTSNPNLYWYRQAAGRGLQLLFYSVGIGQISSEVPQNLSASRPQDRQFILSSKKLLLSDSGFYLCAWGKGGTGANVLTFGAGSRLTVL.

DNA for the CDR3: TGCAGCGCGGATTTCCCGGGACACCTCGCCCGGGAGACCCAGTACTTC. Protein: CSADFPGHLARETQYF. The chain employs TRBV29-1 and TRBJ2-5, with D perhaps TRBD1 (6 bases). Germline V CDR1 and CDR2: SQVTM, ANQGSEA. This CDR3 is 16 amino acids long. With 7 bases removed from V and 5 bases from J, the gap between germline ends came to 26 bases.

The chain employs TRBV6-1 and TRBJ1-5; D gene uncertain. The CDR3 consists of 14 residues. Germline values: CDR1 MNHNS, CDR2 SASEGT. The V gene lost 5 bases and the J gene lost 3 bases, with 11 bases spanning the gap. In DNA form, the CDR3 reads TGTGCCAGCAGTTCAGACATGTACAATCAGCCCCAGCATTTT. The encoded protein is CASSSDMYNQPQHF.

This clonotype was seen many times. The chain has TRBV28 and TRBJ1-1, with 12 positions matching TRBD1. Trimming removed 6 bases from V and 5 bases from J; junction bases left unmatched: 13. Germline loops: CDR1 MDHEN, CDR2 SYDVKM. The CDR3 is 17 amino acids. The CDR3 region has the DNA TGTGCCAGCAGCCCTACTCTCGGGACAGGGGGCGGGACTGAAGCTTTCTTT. It codes for CASSPTLGTGGGTEAFF. The variable domain in full, completed from reference TRBV28 and TRBJ1-1, reads DVKVTQSSRYLVKRTGEKVFLECVQDMDHENMFWYRQDPGLGLRLIYFSYDVKMKEKGDIPEGYSVSREKKERFSLILESASTNQTSMYLCASSPTLGTGGGTEAFFGQGTRLTVV.

As to this clonotype: This CDR3 fails to terminate in the conserved phenylalanine or tryptophan, so it likely reflects a read error. The chain combines TRBV11-3 with TRBJ1-1, with D uncertain. Germline loops: CDR1 SGHNT, CDR2 YENEEA. V lost 1 base, J lost 0 bases, and 6 bases lay in between. The CDR3 consists of 14 residues. The CDR3 sequence is CASSLVGVNTEAFS. As DNA, the CDR3 is TGTGCCAGCAGCTTAGTGGGAGTGAACACTGAAGCTTTCTCT.

In this sample, this clonotype turned up many times. CDR3 loop: CASSSLGTGDYGYTF. The CDR3 DNA sequence: TGTGCCAGCAGTTCACTCGGGACAGGGGACTATGGCTACACCTTC. V gene TRBV12-3 or TRBV12-4 combines with J gene TRBJ1-2; 10 bases align to TRBD1. The J segment lost 3 bases and the V segment lost 4 bases, leaving 5 bases of the junction unmatched. This CDR3 is 15 amino acids long.

This clonotype occurred many times. The chain has TRBV28 and TRBJ2-5, with 7 bases aligning to TRBD1. The CDR3 sequence is 14 residues long. The V gene's germline CDR1 is MDHEN and CDR2 SYDVKM. Germline trimming cut 6 bases from V and 1 base from J; bases unmatched to any gene: 5. CDR3 amino acids: CASSSTGAQETQYF. CDR3 nucleotide sequence: TGTGCCAGCAGCTCCACAGGGGCCCAAGAGACCCAGTACTTC.

The table lists this clonotype with many counts. V usage is TRBV6-1 and J usage is TRBJ1-4; the D is unclear. Germline lookup yields CDR1 MNHNS and CDR2 SASEGT. The CDR3 contains 14 residues. The V end lost 5 bases, the J end lost 0 bases, and 7 bases lay between the germline ends. This CDR3 is CASSKDATNEKLFF. The DNA of the CDR3 is TGTGCCAGCAGTAAGGACGCAACTAATGAAAAACTGTTTTTT.

This clonotype was detected many times. The chain carries TRBV5-6 and TRBJ2-7; TRBD1 matches 9 bases. CDR1 and CDR2 (germline): SGHDT, YYEEEE. V lost 3 bases to trimming and J lost 2 bases; unmatched junction nucleotides: 6. The CDR3 has 15 residues. In nucleotides, the CDR3 is TGTGCCAGCAGCTCCACAGGACAGGGGCCCTACGAGCAGTACTTC. The encoded protein is CASSSTGQGPYEQYF. The variable domain in full, completed from reference TRBV5-6 and TRBJ2-7, reads DAGVTQSPTHLIKTRGQQVTLRCSPKSGHDTVSWYQQALGQGPQFIFQYYEEEERQRGNFPDRFSGHQFPNYSSELNVNALLLGDSALYLCASSSTGQGPYEQYFGPGTRLTVT.

This clonotype was seen at least ten times. The rearrangement joins TRBV7-3 to TRBJ1-2; 9 nucleotides match TRBD1. CDR3 length: 14 residues. Trimming removed 5 bases from V and 4 bases from J; junction bases left unmatched: 5. Germline-derived CDR1 and CDR2 are SGHTA and FQGTGA. The CDR3 DNA sequence: TGTGCCAGCAGCACCACGACAGGGGGCTATGGCTACACCTTC. Encoded protein: CASSTTTGGYGYTF.

This clonotype has at least ten counts. One junction end disagrees with the germline gene, perhaps due to a read error. The CDR3 sequence is CASSLVGLSSYNKQFF. The CDR3 nucleotides read TGTGCCAGCAGCTTGGTCGGGTTGTCTTCCTACAATAAGCAGTTCTTC. The chain links TRBV7-8 to TRBJ2-1; D uncertain. There are 16 residues in the CDR3. The germline gives CDR1 SGHVS, CDR2 FQNEAQ. The whole variable domain, remainder taken from reference TRBV7-8 and TRBJ2-1, is GAGVSQSPRYKVAKRGQDVALRCDPISGHVSLFWYQQALGQGPEFLTYFQNEAQLDKSGLPSDRFFAERPEGSVSTLKIQRTQQEDSAVYLCASSLVGLSSYNKQFFGPGTRLTVL.

This clonotype has more than one count but fewer than ten. The genes are TRBV29-1 and TRBJ1-1, with a tentative D call TRBD1 (6 bases). The CDR3 spans 13 residues. CDR1 is SQVTM and CDR2 is ANQGSEA in the germline V gene. Trimming took 4 bases from V and 1 from J, leaving 10 bases between them. This CDR3 reads CSVVKGENTEAFF. CDR3 in DNA: TGCAGCGTTGTTAAGGGGGAGAACACTGAAGCTTTCTTT.

The chain has TRBV11-3 and TRBJ1-6; possible D gene TRBD1, 5 bases. CDR1 SGHNT and CDR2 YENEEA come from the germline V gene. The CDR3 spans 14 residues. Trimming stripped 4 bases from V and 7 bases from J, with 11 bases between. The chain's CDR3 is CASSSRQPNSPLHF. The CDR3 DNA follows: TGTGCCAGCAGCTCCCGACAGCCCAATTCACCCCTCCACTTT.

This clonotype was detected ten times or more. This chain joins TRBV28 and TRBJ2-7; 9 bases align to TRBD1. The CDR3 is made up of 16 amino acids. V was pared by 2 bases and J by 2 bases, with 7 bases of the junction left unmatched. Looked up from germline, CDR1 is MDHEN and CDR2 is SYDVKM. Written as DNA, the CDR3 is TGTGCCAGCAGTTTAGGGGGACAGGGTTGGACCTACGAGCAGTACTTC. It translates to CASSLGGQGWTYEQYF.

This clonotype was counted between two and nine times. This chain uses TRBV12-3 or TRBV12-4 with TRBJ1-6; D uncertain. V was clipped by 2 bases and J by 7 bases, with 12 bases between them. The CDR3 is 15 residues long. This CDR3 reads CASSLKDGQNSPLHF. The DNA of the CDR3 is TGTGCCAGCAGTTTAAAAGACGGCCAAAATTCACCCCTCCACTTT.

The genes are TRBV4-1 and TRBJ2-7; the D gene is possibly TRBD1 (6 bases). CDR1 and CDR2 from the germline V gene are MGHRA and YSYEKL. CDR3 length: 16 amino acids. The germline V and J ends were trimmed by 1 base and 0 bases, with 13 bases remaining between them. The CDR3: CASSQAQGPYSYEQYF. The CDR3 nucleotides read TGCGCCAGCAGCCAAGCCCAGGGGCCCTACTCCTACGAGCAGTACTTC.

This clonotype was counted only a few times. The CDR3 coding sequence is TGTGCCAGCAGCCCCCTGGACAGGACGAGTTCCTACGAGCAGTACTTC. It specifies CASSPLDRTSSYEQYF. This rearrangement joins TRBV3-1 to TRBJ2-7, with TRBD1 identical over 7 bases. Germline V gene data show CDR1 as LGHDT and CDR2 as YNNKEL (reference sequence). CDR3 length equals 16 residues. The trim removed 4 bases at V and 1 base at J, leaving 10 bases unmatched.

This sequence joins TRBV7-9 and TRBJ1-6; D is perhaps TRBD1 (6 bases). Per the germline V gene, CDR1 is SEHNR and CDR2 is FQNEAQ (reference sequence). Trimming left V 0 bases short and J 7 bases short, with 10 bases between. This CDR3 region has 15 residues. CDR3 sequence reads: CASSLAQGWNSPLHF. For the CDR3, the DNA is TGTGCCAGCAGCTTAGCCCAGGGGTGGAATTCACCCCTCCACTTT.

This clonotype has at least ten counts. This chain links TRBV28 with TRBJ2-1; D ambiguous. There are 13 residues in the CDR3. The V gene's germline CDR1 is MDHEN and CDR2 SYDVKM. V lost 2 bases, J lost 8 bases, and 10 bases lay in between. CDR3 sequence reads: CASSLPGPDEQFF. The CDR3 nucleotides are TGTGCCAGCAGTTTACCGGGCCCGGATGAGCAGTTCTTC.

This clonotype was counted ten times or more. J is TRBJ2-7 and V is TRBV6-1; TRBD1 agrees at 7 bases. The V gene end was trimmed by 7 bases and the J gene end by 0 bases; junction bases not matched to a gene: 3. The CDR3 has 13 amino acids. The germline CDR1 and CDR2 sequences are MNHNS and SASEGT. CDR3: CASKGQSSYEQYF. The CDR3 bases are TGTGCCAGCAAGGGACAGAGCTCCTACGAGCAGTACTTC.

Ten or more counts support this clonotype. The V gene is TRBV28, the J gene TRBJ1-1; tentatively, D is TRBD1 (6 bases). In germline, CDR1 is MDHEN, CDR2 SYDVKM. The CDR3 contains 15 residues. The germline V and J ends were trimmed by 4 bases and 7 bases, with 19 bases remaining between them. This chain's CDR3 is CASSSPGGALGEAFF. CDR3 sequence (DNA): TGTGCCAGCAGTTCCCCGGGGGGGGCCCTTGGTGAAGCTTTCTTT.

This clonotype came up many times. This chain links TRBV18 with TRBJ2-7; D may be TRBD1 (6 bases). The germline gives CDR1 KGHSH, CDR2 LQKENI. The CDR3 extends over 16 amino acids. The V gene lost 0 bases and the J gene lost 0 bases, with 12 bases spanning the gap. The CDR3 nucleotides are TGTGCCAGCTCACCACCGGGGGCACAGGCCTCCTACGAGCAGTACTTC. It encodes CASSPPGAQASYEQYF.

This clonotype was seen only a few times. A much larger clone is a single base away; this may be a read error. V gene TRBV12-3 or TRBV12-4 combines with J gene TRBJ1-1, with 7 bases lining up with TRBD1. This CDR3 has 14 amino acids. CDR3 sequence reads: CASSPDRVFTEASF. DNA of the CDR3: TGTGCCAGCAGTCCCGACAGGGTGTTCACTGAAGCTTCCTTT.

This clonotype was recorded at least ten times. The chain carries TRBV24-1 and TRBJ1-1; the D is unclear. Germline V gene sequence: CDR1 KGHDR, CDR2 SFDVKD. The CDR3 has 15 amino acids. V lost 5 bases, J lost 1 base, and 13 bases lay in between. CDR3 in DNA: TGTGCCACCAGTGCAGGCGAGACGGGGAACACTGAAGCTTTCTTT. Translation gives CATSAGETGNTEAFF.